The 8 T cell receptor beta chains below were found in one sample sequenced in a study of CD8+ T cells in alopecia areata. Following extraction, RNA underwent reverse transcription to cDNA, which served as the sequencing template. Sequencing was performed with immunoSEQ multiplex PCR; in TCRdb, only in-frame clones are kept and a portion is missing. This table holds about 23,000 clones, under 60% found once. Input material: NKG2D-high CD8+ T cells sorted from blood. Source of these receptors: a human donor with alopecia areata.

V is TRBV28 and J is TRBJ2-1, with 7 positions matching TRBD1. In germline, CDR1 is MDHEN, CDR2 SYDVKM. Losses at the gene ends were 3 bases for V and 3 bases for J; bases not matched to a gene: 5. The CDR3 sequence is 15 residues long. The CDR3 sequence is CASSFDRVVYNEQFF. CDR3 coding DNA: TGTGCCAGCAGTTTCGACAGGGTCGTCTACAATGAGCAGTTCTTC.

DNA of the CDR3: TGTGCCAGCAGCCGGACAGGGGGTAGGTACGAGCAGTACTTC. This encodes CASSRTGGRYEQYF. The chain uses TRBV28 and TRBJ2-7; 10 bases map to TRBD1. Germline loops: CDR1 MDHEN, CDR2 SYDVKM. Losses at the gene ends were 6 bases for V and 4 bases for J; bases not matched to a gene: 6. This CDR3 comprises 14 residues.

V and J are TRBV5-4 and TRBJ2-1; D might be TRBD2 (6 bases). Trimming took off 5 bases at V and 8 bases at J, with 11 bases between the two ends. CDR1 and CDR2 (germline): SGHNT, YYREEE (reference sequence). The length of the CDR3 is 12 residues. The CDR3 loop is CASSMTRDEQFF. The DNA for the CDR3 is TGTGCCAGCAGTATGACTAGGGATGAGCAGTTCTTC.

This chain links TRBV28 with TRBJ2-1, with a tentative D call TRBD1 (6 bases). The germline V gene encodes CDR1 MDHEN and CDR2 SYDVKM. The CDR3 consists of 15 residues. The V gene lost 4 bases and the J gene lost 7 bases, with 17 bases spanning the gap. CDR3 region: CASSSRTELLNEQFF. CDR3 nucleotides: TGTGCCAGCAGTTCACGGACAGAGCTCTTGAATGAGCAGTTCTTC.

The rearrangement uses TRBV6-5 and TRBJ1-1; D may be TRBD1 (6 bases). Germline V gene data show CDR1 as MNHEY and CDR2 as SVGAGI. The V gene lost 6 bases and the J gene lost 1 base, with 9 bases spanning the gap. The length of the CDR3 is 13 residues. CDR3 protein: CASRVGGNTEAFF. The CDR3 nucleotides are TGTGCCAGCAGAGTAGGGGGGAACACTGAAGCTTTCTTT.

The rearrangement joins TRBV6-5 to TRBJ2-1, with 7 nucleotides matching TRBD1. Germline V CDR1 and CDR2: MNHEY, SVGAGI. The CDR3 has 14 residues. The junction had 2 bases not matched to a gene; V was cut back by 6 bases and J by 0 bases. CDR3 bases: TGTGCCAGCAGAGGGACAGCCTCCTACAATGAGCAGTTCTTC. The encoded protein is CASRGTASYNEQFF.

About this clone itself: At the DNA level, this CDR3 is encoded by other sequences in the same sample as well. CDR3 protein: CASSFFSGNNEQFF. In DNA, the CDR3 is TGTGCCAGCAGCTTTTTTTCAGGGAACAATGAGCAGTTCTTC. This chain joins TRBV5-6 and TRBJ2-1; D is possibly TRBD1 (5 bases). The CDR3 is 14 amino acids. The V end lost 2 bases, the J end lost 5 bases, and 11 bases lay between the germline ends. CDR1 and CDR2 (germline): SGHDT, YYEEEE.

This clone was observed a handful of times. The chain is built from TRBV27 and TRBJ2-5, with D possibly being TRBD1 or TRBD2 (5 bases each). With the DNA end fitting TRBJ2-7 better, the J assignment may be wrong. This CDR3 is 14 amino acids long. Germline CDR1 reads MNHEY; CDR2 reads SMNVEV (reference sequence). The CDR3 reads CASSYGDAAYEQYF. The CDR3 bases are TGTGCCAGCAGTTACGGGGACGCCGCCTACGAGCAGTACTTC.